This T cell receptor (beta chain) was captured by sequencing in a study of OX40 agonist ivuxolimab in advanced cancers. Study-wide background: Treatment received earlier with anti-PD-1, anti-PD-L1 or anti-CTLA-4 agents was allowed, and approximately 44% had some. Study-wide points: Clones of CD4+ and CD8+ blood T cells grew by week 6 at doses of 0.1 to 3.0 mg/kg.

Worth noting for this clone: The target antigen is unknown.

Data came from immunoSEQ multiplex PCR; TCRdb stores just in-frame clones and leaves some out. The sample has about 56,000 clones, 83% seen once; the top ten hold 2.5% to 3.5%. Germline V gene data show CDR1 as SGHNT and CDR2 as YYREEE (reference sequence). With 2 bases removed from V and 4 bases from J, the gap between germline ends came to 15 bases. The CDR3 is 15 amino acids. The rearrangement joins TRBV5-4 to TRBJ1-2; no clear D. Sequencing was performed on CD4+ or CD8+ T cells sorted from blood, taken in a trial of the OX40 agonist ivuxolimab. This TCR was recovered from an adult with an advanced solid tumor such as melanoma, head and neck, liver or kidney cancer. The CDR3 is CASSFGRTDLYGYTF. The CDR3 DNA reads TGTGCCAGCAGCTTTGGGCGCACGGATCTCTATGGCTACACCTTC. The full variable domain, completed using reference TRBV5-4 and TRBJ1-2, is ETGVTQSPTHLIKTRGQQVTLRCSSQSGHNTVSWYQQALGQGPQFIFQYYREEENGRGNFPPRFSGLQFPNYSSELNVNALELDDSALYLCASSFGRTDLYGYTFGSGTRLTVV.